One sample yielded the 7 T cell receptor beta chains listed below, sequenced in a study of T cell responses to AZD1222 COVID-19 vaccine. The method was immunoSEQ multiplex PCR; TCRdb's version includes in-frame clones alone and lacks a portion of them. Of about 140,000 clones listed, roughly 90% are singletons. The sequenced sample was peripheral blood, obtained on day 0 of AZD1222 vaccination. The receptors originated from an adult in good health.

The V gene is TRBV9, the J gene TRBJ1-5; D remains unclear. The CDR3 spans 15 residues. The germline V and J ends were trimmed by 0 bases and 3 bases, with 10 bases remaining between them. CDR1 is SGDLS, CDR2 YYNGEE, per germline. CDR3 nucleotide sequence: TGTGCCAGCAGCGTAGGCCCTGGAAACAATCAGCCCCAGCATTTT. Amino acid sequence: CASSVGPGNNQPQHF.

The count of this clone is one. CDR3 region: CASMDRINYGYTF. The CDR3 DNA sequence: TGTGCCAGCATGGACAGAATAAACTATGGCTACACCTTC. The J gene is TRBJ1-2, the V gene TRBV28, with a tentative D call TRBD1 (6 bases). In germline, CDR1 is MDHEN, CDR2 SYDVKM. The CDR3 is made up of 13 amino acids. Trimming pared 7 bases from V and 2 bases from J, leaving 11 bases between.

The V gene is TRBV2, the J gene TRBJ1-5, with 8 bases lining up with TRBD1. The V segment lost 4 bases and the J segment 11 bases; nucleotides outside the gene matches: 13. The CDR3 contains 15 residues. Looked up from germline, CDR1 is SNHLY and CDR2 is FYNNEI. CDR3 coding DNA: TGTGCCAGCAGTGGGACAGGGATGAGGGGGGGAACCCAGCATTTT. Translated: CASSGTGMRGGTQHF.

V is TRBV24-1 and J is TRBJ2-2; TRBD1 aligns across 7 bases. Trimming at V came to 6 bases and at J to 7 bases, leaving 1 base not matched to a gene. Germline CDR1 KGHDR, CDR2 SFDVKD. The CDR3 spans 12 residues. CDR3 DNA sequence: TGTGCCACCAGTACAGGGGTCGGGGAGCTGTTTTTT. Its translation: CATSTGVGELFF.

The chain recombines TRBV10-2 with TRBJ2-6; tentative D call: TRBD1 (6 bases). This CDR3 is 18 amino acids long. Trimming took off 6 bases at V and 3 bases at J, with 21 bases between the two ends. CDR1 is WSHSY and CDR2 is SAAADI in the germline V gene. The CDR3 spells CASRSNRATRFGANVLTF. DNA for the CDR3: TGCGCCAGCAGGAGTAACAGGGCGACAAGGTTTGGGGCCAACGTCCTGACTTTC.

The chain has TRBV3-1 (or the pseudogene TRBV3-2) and TRBJ2-7; D not certain. CDR1 is LGHDT, CDR2 YNNKEL, per germline (reference sequence). This CDR3 is built from 14 residues. V dropped 1 base and J dropped 12 bases, with 19 bases sitting between them. The CDR3 DNA sequence: TGTGCCAGCAGCCAAGCGTCGCTATCCCCCTTGCCGTACTTC. Its translation: CASSQASLSPLPYF.

The chain couples TRBV6-1 to TRBJ1-3; D gene ambiguous. Germline CDR1 and CDR2: MNHNS and SASEGT. Trimming took off 3 bases at V and 0 bases at J, with 9 bases between the two ends. CDR3 size: 15 residues. CDR3 sequence (DNA): TGTGCCAGCAGTGATAGCGGGTACTCTGGAAACACCATATATTTT. This gives the protein CASSDSGYSGNTIYF.